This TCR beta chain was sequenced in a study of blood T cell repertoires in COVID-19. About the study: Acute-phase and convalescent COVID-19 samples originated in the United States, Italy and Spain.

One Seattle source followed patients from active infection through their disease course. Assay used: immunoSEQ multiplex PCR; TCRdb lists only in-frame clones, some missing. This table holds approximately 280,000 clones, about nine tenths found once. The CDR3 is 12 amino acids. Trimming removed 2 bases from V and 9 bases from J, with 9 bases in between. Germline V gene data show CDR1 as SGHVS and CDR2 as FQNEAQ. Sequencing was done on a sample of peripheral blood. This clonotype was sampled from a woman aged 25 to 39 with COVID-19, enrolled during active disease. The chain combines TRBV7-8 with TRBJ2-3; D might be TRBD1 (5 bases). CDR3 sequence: CASSLRGGTQYF. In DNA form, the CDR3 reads TGTGCCAGCAGCTTAAGGGGCGGAACGCAGTATTTT.